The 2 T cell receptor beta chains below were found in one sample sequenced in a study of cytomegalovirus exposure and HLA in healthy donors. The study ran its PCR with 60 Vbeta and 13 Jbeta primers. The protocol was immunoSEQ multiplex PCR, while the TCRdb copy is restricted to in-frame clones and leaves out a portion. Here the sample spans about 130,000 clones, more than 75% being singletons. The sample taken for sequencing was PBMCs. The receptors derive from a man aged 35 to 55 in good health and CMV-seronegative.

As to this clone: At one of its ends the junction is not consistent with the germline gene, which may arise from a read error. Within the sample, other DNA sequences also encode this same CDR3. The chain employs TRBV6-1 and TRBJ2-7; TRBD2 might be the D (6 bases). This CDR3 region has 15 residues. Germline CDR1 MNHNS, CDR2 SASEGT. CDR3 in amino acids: CASSEVLVGGYEQYF. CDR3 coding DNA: TGCGCCAGCAGTGAAGTTTTGGTGGGGGGCTACGAGCAGTACTTC.

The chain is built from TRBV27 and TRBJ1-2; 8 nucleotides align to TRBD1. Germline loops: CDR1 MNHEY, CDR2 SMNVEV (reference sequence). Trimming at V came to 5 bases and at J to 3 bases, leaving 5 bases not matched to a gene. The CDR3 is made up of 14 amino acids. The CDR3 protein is CASSLTGVDYGYTF. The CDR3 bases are TGTGCCAGCAGTCTGACAGGGGTCGACTATGGCTACACCTTC.